There are a few counts of the clone carrying this T cell receptor (beta chain). The data were obtained in a study of blood T cell repertoires in COVID-19. About the study: The United States, Italy and Spain supplied acute and convalescent COVID-19 samples. Sources were T cells, B-cell-depleted T cells, or PBMCs; the material itself was cDNA or gDNA.

The CDR3 runs to 13 residues. Original processing methods: Counts of nucleated cells, estimated from reference gene primer amplification, were obtained. The assay was immunoSEQ multiplex PCR, and TCRdb's table has in-frame clones only and misses some. That table is the source of V, J and clone size, and D and trimming were worked out from the DNA. The table records 400,000 or so clones, approximately 86% of them present only once. The TCR sequence derives from a human donor in a cohort sampled during active COVID-19. Source material: peripheral blood. The V call is TRBV1, the J call TRBJ2-5; the table gives TRBD2 as D, unverified against the DNA. TRBV1 is assigned pseudogene status. CDR3 nucleotides: TGCACCAGCAGTGCTAGCGGGAAAGAGACCCAGTACTTC. This codes for CTSSASGKETQYF.